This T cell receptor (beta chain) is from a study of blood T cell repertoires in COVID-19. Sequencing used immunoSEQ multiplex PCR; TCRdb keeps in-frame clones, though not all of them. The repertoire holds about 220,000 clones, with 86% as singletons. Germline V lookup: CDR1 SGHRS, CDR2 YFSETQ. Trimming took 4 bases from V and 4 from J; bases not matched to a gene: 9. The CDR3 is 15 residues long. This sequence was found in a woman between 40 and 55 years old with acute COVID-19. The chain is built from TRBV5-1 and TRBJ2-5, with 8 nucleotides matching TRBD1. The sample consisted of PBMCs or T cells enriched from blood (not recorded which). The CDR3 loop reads CASSPRTGLGETQYF. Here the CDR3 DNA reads TGCGCCAGCAGCCCGCGGACAGGGCTTGGAGAGACCCAGTACTTC.